This is a list of T cell receptor beta chains from one sample in a study of shared clonotypes between healthy human individuals. The repertoire was sequenced with immunoSEQ multiplex PCR; TCRdb's copy has only in-frame clones and lacks some. Here the sample spans around 1.6 million clones, 95% to 99% being singletons. The specimen sequenced was naive CD4+ T cells sorted from blood. The receptors derive from a man aged 25-45 years in good health. Both conserved end residues are part of each CDR3. A D gene is named only where the DNA matches it firmly. Clone size, where shown, is once, few, many, or a class for clones that have expanded.

V: TRBV28; J: TRBJ2-4; size: -; D: -; CDR3: CASTGGKNIQYF; DNA: TGTGCCAGCACAGGAGGCAAAAACATTCAGTACTTC
V: TRBV9; J: TRBJ2-3; size: -; D: TRBD2; CDR3: CASSTHPQTSGKVDTQYF; DNA: TGTGCCAGCAGCACCCACCCCCAGACTAGCGGGAAAGTAGATACGCAGTATTTT
V: TRBV6-1; J: TRBJ1-1; size: -; D: -; CDR3: CASTLRQMNTEAFF; DNA: TGTGCCAGCACTTTGAGGCAGATGAACACTGAAGCTTTCTTT
V: TRBV27; J: TRBJ2-1; size: -; D: -; CDR3: CASTPSFRSYNEQFF; DNA: TGTGCCAGCACCCCATCCTTCCGCTCCTACAATGAGCAGTTCTTC
V: TRBV6-5; J: TRBJ1-2; size: -; D: -; CDR3: CASSPGRPTYSGYTF; DNA: TGTGCCAGCAGCCCGGGACGGCCCACATATTCTGGCTACACCTTC
V: TRBV7-2; J: TRBJ2-2; size: -; D: -; CDR3: CASSLQRVGVGELFF; DNA: TGTGCCAGCAGCTTACAGCGGGTCGGGGTCGGGGAGCTGTTTTTT
V: TRBV6-6; J: TRBJ1-1; size: -; D: -; CDR3: CASSYLQATQEAFF; DNA: TGTGCCAGCAGTTATTTACAGGCTACGCAAGAAGCTTTCTTT
V: TRBV28; J: TRBJ2-1; size: -; D: -; CDR3: CASSQAPRSYNEQFF; DNA: TGTGCCAGCAGCCAGGCTCCCCGCTCCTACAATGAGCAGTTCTTC
V: TRBV28; J: TRBJ2-5; size: -; D: TRBD2; CDR3: CASSRDMTSGLQETQYF; DNA: TGTGCCAGCAGTCGCGATATGACTAGCGGGTTACAAGAGACCCAGTACTTC
V: TRBV28; J: TRBJ2-7; size: -; D: TRBD2; CDR3: CASSLGTSTYEQYF; DNA: TGTGCCAGCAGTTTAGGGACTAGTACCTACGAGCAGTACTTC
V: TRBV7-8; J: TRBJ1-1; size: -; D: -; CDR3: CASSLALFGDTEAFF; DNA: TGTGCCAGCAGCTTAGCGCTTTTTGGGGACACTGAAGCTTTCTTT
V: TRBV28; J: TRBJ2-3; size: -; D: TRBD2; CDR3: CASSFAGADTQYF; DNA: TGTGCCAGCAGTTTTGCGGGAGCTGATACGCAGTATTTT
V: TRBV5-4; J: TRBJ1-2; size: once; D: -; CDR3: CASSSIYLDGYTF; DNA: TGTGCCAGCAGCTCGATATATTTGGATGGCTACACCTTC
V: TRBV29-1; J: TRBJ2-3; size: -; D: TRBD1; CDR3: CSVNRGADTQYF; DNA: TGCAGCGTTAACAGGGGCGCAGATACGCAGTATTTT
V: TRBV25-1; J: TRBJ2-3; size: -; D: -; CDR3: CASSDATRAADTQYF; DNA: TGTGCCAGCAGTGACGCTACTAGGGCCGCAGATACGCAGTATTTT
V: TRBV18; J: TRBJ2-7; size: -; D: TRBD1; CDR3: CASSAGQGYEQYF; DNA: TGTGCCAGCTCAGCGGGACAGGGCTACGAGCAGTACTTC
V: TRBV4-2; J: TRBJ2-5; size: -; D: -; CDR3: CASSQDGQGYETQYF; DNA: TGTGCCAGCAGCCAAGACGGGCAGGGGTACGAGACCCAGTACTTC
V: TRBV2; J: TRBJ2-7; size: -; D: TRBD1; CDR3: CASRKGTGGTYEQYF; DNA: TGTGCCAGCAGGAAAGGGACAGGGGGCACCTACGAGCAGTACTTC
V: TRBV27; J: TRBJ2-2; size: -; D: -; CDR3: CASSNNGLRNTGELFF; DNA: TGTGCCAGCTCTAATAACGGGCTGAGAAACACCGGGGAGCTGTTTTTT
V: TRBV18; J: TRBJ2-4; size: -; D: -; CDR3: CASSDSRKNIQYF; DNA: TGTGCCAGCTCGGATTCCAGAAAAAACATTCAGTACTTC
V: TRBV18; J: TRBJ2-2; size: -; D: TRBD2; CDR3: CASSPLLAAFANTGELFF; DNA: TGTGCCAGCTCACCCCTACTAGCGGCGTTCGCGAACACCGGGGAGCTGTTTTTT
V: TRBV18; J: TRBJ1-4; size: -; D: -; CDR3: CASSPGLNEKLFF; DNA: TGTGCCAGCTCTCCGGGTCTTAATGAAAAACTGTTTTTT
V: TRBV7-9; J: TRBJ2-1; size: -; D: -; CDR3: CASSARQYNEQFF; DNA: TGTGCCAGCAGCGCTAGACAGTACAATGAGCAGTTCTTC
V: TRBV6-5; J: TRBJ2-7; size: -; D: TRBD1; CDR3: CASSQGGLYEQYF; DNA: TGTGCCAGCAGCCAAGGGGGCTTGTACGAGCAGTACTTC
V: TRBV18; J: TRBJ2-7; size: -; D: -; CDR3: CASSPRGSGPPPYEQYF; DNA: TGTGCCAGCTCACCTCGGGGTTCCGGGCCACCTCCATACGAGCAGTACTTC
V: TRBV5-1; J: TRBJ2-5; size: -; D: -; CDR3: CASSLGPGGLQETQYF; DNA: TGCGCCAGCAGCTTGGGTCCAGGAGGTCTCCAAGAGACCCAGTACTTC
V: TRBV30; J: TRBJ1-1; size: -; D: TRBD1; CDR3: CAWSPRRGTGTNTEAFF; DNA: TGTGCCTGGAGTCCTCGTCGCGGGACAGGGACGAACACTGAAGCTTTCTTT
V: TRBV18; J: TRBJ2-7; size: -; D: TRBD2; CDR3: CASSPGLAGGEQYF; DNA: TGTGCCAGCTCACCCGGACTAGCGGGAGGCGAGCAGTACTTC
V: TRBV29-1; J: TRBJ2-1; size: once; D: -; CDR3: CSVLPITYNEQFF; DNA: TGCAGCGTTTTACCAATAACCTACAATGAGCAGTTCTTC
V: TRBV21-1; J: TRBJ2-6; size: -; D: -; CDR3: CASSKRTGLPSSGANVLTF; DNA: TGTGCCAGCAGCAAACGCACAGGATTACCAAGCTCTGGGGCCAACGTCCTGACTTTC
V: TRBV5-1; J: TRBJ2-1; size: -; D: -; CDR3: CASSLAGIDEQFF; DNA: TGCGCCAGCAGCTTGGCTGGGATCGATGAGCAGTTCTTC
V: TRBV29-1; J: TRBJ1-1; size: -; D: -; CDR3: CSVVVALTNTEAFF; DNA: TGCAGCGTGGTGGTGGCCCTTACAAACACTGAAGCTTTCTTT
V: TRBV18; J: TRBJ2-3; size: -; D: -; CDR3: CASSSPGAPKDTQYF; DNA: TGTGCCAGCTCATCCCCTGGGGCTCCGAAAGATACGCAGTATTTT
V: TRBV5-4; J: TRBJ2-2; size: -; D: -; CDR3: CASSLATSPIGTGELFF; DNA: TGTGCCAGCAGCTTAGCGACTAGTCCGATTGGCACCGGGGAGCTGTTTTTT
V: TRBV18; J: TRBJ2-7; size: -; D: -; CDR3: CASSPGVAEFYEQYF; DNA: TGTGCCAGCTCACCGGGAGTAGCGGAGTTCTACGAGCAGTACTTC
V: TRBV27; J: TRBJ2-1; size: -; D: -; CDR3: CATSSWKEQFF; DNA: TGTGCCACCTCGTCCTGGAAAGAGCAGTTCTTC